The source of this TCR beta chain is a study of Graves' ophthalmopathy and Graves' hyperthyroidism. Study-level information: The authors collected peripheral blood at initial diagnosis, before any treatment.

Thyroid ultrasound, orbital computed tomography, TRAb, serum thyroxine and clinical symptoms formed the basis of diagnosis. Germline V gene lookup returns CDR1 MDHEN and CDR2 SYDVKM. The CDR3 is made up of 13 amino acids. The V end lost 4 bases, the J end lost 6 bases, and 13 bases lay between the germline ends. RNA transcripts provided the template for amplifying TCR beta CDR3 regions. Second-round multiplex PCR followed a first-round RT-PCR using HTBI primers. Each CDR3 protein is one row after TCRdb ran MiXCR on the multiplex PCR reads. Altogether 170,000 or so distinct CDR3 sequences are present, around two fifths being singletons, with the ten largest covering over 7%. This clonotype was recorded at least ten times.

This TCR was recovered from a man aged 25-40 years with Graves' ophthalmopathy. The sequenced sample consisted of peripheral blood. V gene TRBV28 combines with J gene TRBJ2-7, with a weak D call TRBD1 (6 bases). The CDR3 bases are TGTGCCAGCAGTTCGCAGGGGACCGGCGAGCAGTACTTC. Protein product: CASSSQGTGEQYF.